This T cell receptor (beta chain) was found in a study of cytomegalovirus exposure and HLA in healthy donors. A remark on this clone: Its antigen is still unknown.

V was shortened by 4 bases and J by 5 bases, with 15 bases between the two germline ends. CDR3 size: 15 residues. Germline loops: CDR1 SNHLY, CDR2 FYNNEI. Study conclusions and caveats: It was reported that the classifier diagnosed cytomegalovirus status with high specificity and sensitivity in both the original and validation cohorts. Rarity held for most TCR sequences, but there were some public TCRs that occurred in many donors.

Sequenced by immunoSEQ multiplex PCR; TCRdb stores in-frame clones only, minus some. The sample shows 120,000 or so clones, about 90% of them seen only once. The rearrangement links TRBV2 to TRBJ1-3; D remains ambiguous. This receptor was obtained from a woman between 18 and 29 years old in good health and CMV-seronegative. Specimen: PBMCs. CDR3 bases: TGTGCCAGCAGTGCGTCCGGGAGCCATAGAAACACCATATATTTT. Amino acid sequence: CASSASGSHRNTIYF.